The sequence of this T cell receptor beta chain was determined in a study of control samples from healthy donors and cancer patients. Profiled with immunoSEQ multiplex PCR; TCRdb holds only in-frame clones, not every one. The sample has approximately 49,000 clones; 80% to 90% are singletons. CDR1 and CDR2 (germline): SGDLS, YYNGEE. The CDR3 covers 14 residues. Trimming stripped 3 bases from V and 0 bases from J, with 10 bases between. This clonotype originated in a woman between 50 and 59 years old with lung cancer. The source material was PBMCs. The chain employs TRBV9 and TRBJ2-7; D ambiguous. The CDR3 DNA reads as TGTGCCAGCAGCGAGCACTCAAGCTCCTACGAGCAGTACTTC. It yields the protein CASSEHSSSYEQYF.